This T cell receptor (beta chain) was captured in a study of CD8 T cells in ankylosing spondylitis. Study-wide points: A TCR beta motif made of 7 to 9 highly homologous variants seemed typical of ankylosing spondylitis blood. Clones linked to the disease showed a CD8+ phenotype. They occurred at relatively low frequencies in peripheral blood. Some motif variants were previously reported in reactive arthritis synovial fluid and blood.

Each CDR3 protein is one row after TCRdb ran MiXCR on the 5' RACE reads. This sample has around 770,000 distinct CDR3 sequences, with about 12% found just once. CDR1 and CDR2 from the germline V gene are DFQATT and SNEGSKA (reference sequence). CDR3 length: 13 residues. V shed 6 bases and J shed 1 base, with 11 bases lying between them. Worth noting for this clonotype: Its antigen is unknown.

The receptor was isolated from a male donor with ankylosing spondylitis. Sequencing input: blood, either unsorted or a sorted T cell fraction (not recorded which). This sequence joins TRBV20-1 and TRBJ2-3, with TRBD2 as a possible D gene (5 bases). DNA for the CDR3: TGCAGTGCCCTCCATAGCGGCACAGATACGCAGTATTTT. This sequence encodes CSALHSGTDTQYF.